This T cell receptor beta chain was recovered during a study of beta chain features in type 1 diabetes. Sequenced material consisted of expressed TCRB transcripts (all of the isolated RNA was reverse transcribed). Roughly 3.4 million reads were obtained on average from naive, central memory and regulatory T cell samples. Sequencing used immunoSEQ multiplex PCR; TCRdb keeps in-frame clones, though not all of them. This sample has around 150,000 clones, with about 10% found just once. Note on this clone: Its antigen remains unidentified.

Purity above 95% was achieved in all sorted populations. Study-level findings and limits: TCRB CDR3 length was moderately but significantly reduced in all four CD4+ subsets of Type 1 diabetes patients. For patients, the naive, central memory and Treg TCRB repertoires appeared more alike than for healthy donors.

The source material was central memory CD4+ T cells from blood. The TCR sequence derives from a woman aged 25-40 years with type 1 diabetes.

The CDR3 DNA sequence: TGTGCCAGCAGCTCTGTGATCGGAGTGGCGACGCAGTATTTT. Encoded protein: CASSSVIGVATQYF. The rearrangement links TRBV7-2 to TRBJ2-3; D unclear. Germline-derived CDR1 and CDR2 are SGHTA and FQGNSA. This CDR3 region has 14 residues. Trimming removed 4 bases from V and 9 bases from J, with 17 bases in between.